Listed here are 9 T cell receptor beta chains from one sample, sequenced in a study of cytomegalovirus exposure and HLA in healthy donors. The data were produced by immunoSEQ multiplex PCR, yet TCRdb's version contains in-frame clones alone and is incomplete. The table has about 310,000 clones, approximately 85% seen once. Material: PBMCs. These receptors were collected from a man aged 25-45 years in good health and CMV-seronegative.

The V and J genes are TRBV19 and TRBJ2-6; TRBD2 matches 7 bases. V was pared by 5 bases and J by 1 base, with 8 bases of the junction left unmatched. There are 17 residues in the CDR3. CDR1 and CDR2 from the germline V gene are LNHDA and SQIVND (reference sequence). The CDR3 DNA reads as TGTGCCAGTAGTCCCAGCCGGGGGGAGTCTGGGGCCAACGTCCTGACTTTC. As protein: CASSPSRGESGANVLTF. The complete variable domain, with remaining parts taken from reference TRBV19 and TRBJ2-6, reads DGGITQSPKYLFRKEGQNVTLSCEQNLNHDAMYWYRQDPGQGLRLIYYSQIVNDFQKGDIAEGYSVSREKKESFPLTVTSAQKNPTAFYLCASSPSRGESGANVLTFGAGSRLTVL.

This sequence joins TRBV15 and TRBJ1-2; D perhaps matches TRBD1 (6 bases). The CDR3 covers 17 residues. Germline V gene sequence: CDR1 LNHNV, CDR2 YYDKDF (reference sequence). V was pared by 0 bases and J by 2 bases, with 16 bases between. CDR3 region: CATSRDPVTGSNYGYTF. Written as DNA, the CDR3 is TGTGCCACCAGCAGAGACCCGGTGACAGGCTCCAACTATGGCTACACCTTC. Looking up the rest from reference TRBV15 and TRBJ1-2 gives the full variable domain: DAMVIQNPRYQVTQFGKPVTLSCSQTLNHNVMYWYQQKSSQAPKLLFHYYDKDFNNEADTPDNFQSRRPNTSFCFLDIRSPGLGDTAMYLCATSRDPVTGSNYGYTFGSGTRLTVV.

The rearrangement links TRBV7-9 to TRBJ2-7; 9 bases fit TRBD1. Germline CDR1 SEHNR, CDR2 FQNEAQ (reference sequence). The CDR3 covers 16 residues. V lost 1 base, J lost 2 bases, and 6 bases stayed unmatched. This chain's CDR3 is CASSLVPGQGTYEQYF. CDR3 DNA: TGTGCCAGCAGCTTAGTGCCGGGACAGGGTACCTACGAGCAGTACTTC.

In this sample, this clone turned up once. Other DNA sequences in this sample translate to the same CDR3. This rearrangement joins TRBV6-1 to TRBJ1-3; no reliable D call. This CDR3 has 13 residues. Germline-derived CDR1 and CDR2 are MNHNS and SASEGT. The V end lost 6 bases, the J end lost 2 bases, and 8 bases lay between the germline ends. DNA for the CDR3: TGTGCCAGCAGCCCGACTGCTGGAAACACCATATATTTT. It encodes CASSPTAGNTIYF.

This chain connects TRBV6-6 to TRBJ2-7; the D gene is possibly TRBD2 (6 bases). Trimming stripped 4 bases from V and 7 bases from J, with 23 bases between. Germline CDR1 and CDR2: MNHNY and SVGAGI (reference sequence). The CDR3 has 16 residues. CDR3 in DNA: TGTGCCAGCAGTTCGCCTTTAGAGACGGGAGTGAATGAGCAGTACTTC. Translation: CASSSPLETGVNEQYF.

The chain links TRBV5-8 to TRBJ1-2; TRBD1 matches 9 bases. Germline values: CDR1 SGHTS, CDR2 YDEGEE. This CDR3 has 13 residues. The ends lost 4 bases at V and 4 bases at J; junction bases unmatched: 2. CDR3 nucleotides: TGTGCCAGCAGCCCGGACAGGGGCTATGGCTACACCTTC. Protein sequence: CASSPDRGYGYTF.

The sample holds one count of this clone. This sequence joins TRBV6-5 and TRBJ1-6; D may be TRBD1 (5 bases). Germline assignment: CDR1 MNHEY and CDR2 SVGAGI. The ends were cut back, 6 bases at V and 6 bases at J, with 15 bases in the middle. This CDR3 contains 15 residues. CDR3 sequence (DNA): TGTGCCAGCAGAAGACAGATACTCGCTAATTCACCCCTCCACTTT. The encoded protein is CASRRQILANSPLHF.

The chain couples TRBV19 to TRBJ1-6, with 10 nucleotides matching TRBD1. Germline V gene data show CDR1 as LNHDA and CDR2 as SQIVND (reference sequence). The V segment lost 5 bases and the J segment 10 bases; nucleotides outside the gene matches: 8. This CDR3 region has 15 residues. The CDR3 region is CASSPRTGGRSPLHF. In DNA form, the CDR3 reads TGTGCCAGTAGTCCGCGGACAGGGGGAAGATCACCCCTCCACTTT.

The chain joins TRBV6-6 to TRBJ1-1; tentative D call: TRBD1 (6 bases). V lost 10 bases to trimming and J lost 5 bases, with 14 bases between them. The germline gives CDR1 MNHNY, CDR2 SVGAGI (reference sequence). The length of the CDR3 is 12 residues. CDR3 DNA: TGTGCCACGGGGGGCCGGGAAACTGAAGCTTTCTTT. Its translation: CATGGRETEAFF.